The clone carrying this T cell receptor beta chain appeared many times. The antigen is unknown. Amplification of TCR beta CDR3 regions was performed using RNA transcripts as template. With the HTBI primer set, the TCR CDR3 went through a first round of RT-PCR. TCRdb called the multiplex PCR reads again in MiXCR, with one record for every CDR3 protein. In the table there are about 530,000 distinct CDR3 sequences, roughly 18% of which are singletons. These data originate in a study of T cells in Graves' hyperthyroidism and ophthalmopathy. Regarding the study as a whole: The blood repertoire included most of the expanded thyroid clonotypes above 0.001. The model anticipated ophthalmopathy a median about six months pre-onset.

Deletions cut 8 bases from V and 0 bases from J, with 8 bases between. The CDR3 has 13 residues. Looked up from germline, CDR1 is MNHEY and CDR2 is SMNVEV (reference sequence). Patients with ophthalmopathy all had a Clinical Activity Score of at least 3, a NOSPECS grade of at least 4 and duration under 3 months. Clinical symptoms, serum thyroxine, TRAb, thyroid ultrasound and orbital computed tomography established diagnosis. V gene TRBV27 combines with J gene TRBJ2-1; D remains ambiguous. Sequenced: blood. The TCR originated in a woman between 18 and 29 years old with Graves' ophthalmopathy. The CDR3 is CASGDSSYNEQFF. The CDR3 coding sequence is TGTGCCAGCGGGGATAGCTCCTACAATGAGCAGTTCTTC.